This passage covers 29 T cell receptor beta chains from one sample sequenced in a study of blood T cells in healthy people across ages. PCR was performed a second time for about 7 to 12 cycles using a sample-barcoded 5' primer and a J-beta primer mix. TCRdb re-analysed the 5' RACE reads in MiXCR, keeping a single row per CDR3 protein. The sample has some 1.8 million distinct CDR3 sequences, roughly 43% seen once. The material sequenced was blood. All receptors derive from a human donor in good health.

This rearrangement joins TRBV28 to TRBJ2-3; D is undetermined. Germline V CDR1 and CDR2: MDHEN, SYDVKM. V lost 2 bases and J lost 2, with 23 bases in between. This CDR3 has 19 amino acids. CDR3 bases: TGTGCCAGCAGTTTAAGACGGTCGGTGTGGTCGGACGACACAGATACGCAGTATTTT. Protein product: CASSLRRSVWSDDTDTQYF.

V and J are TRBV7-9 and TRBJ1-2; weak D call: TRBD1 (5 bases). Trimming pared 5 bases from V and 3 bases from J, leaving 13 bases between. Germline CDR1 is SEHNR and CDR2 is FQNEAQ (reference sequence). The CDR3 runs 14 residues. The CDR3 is CASSHQGTDYGYTF. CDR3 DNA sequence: TGTGCCAGCAGCCACCAGGGAACAGACTATGGCTACACCTTC.

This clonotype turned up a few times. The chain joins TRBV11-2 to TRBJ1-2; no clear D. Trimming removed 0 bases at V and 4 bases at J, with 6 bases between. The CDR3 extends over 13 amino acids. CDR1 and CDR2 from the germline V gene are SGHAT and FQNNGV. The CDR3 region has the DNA TGTGCCAGCAGCTTAGACGCGGGCTATGGCTACACCTTC. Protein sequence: CASSLDAGYGYTF. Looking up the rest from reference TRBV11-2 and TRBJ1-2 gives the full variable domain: EAGVAQSPRYKIIEKRQSVAFWCNPISGHATLYWYQQILGQGPKLLIQFQNNGVVDDSQLPKDRFSAERLKGVDSTLKIQPAKLEDSAVYLCASSLDAGYGYTFGSGTRLTVV.

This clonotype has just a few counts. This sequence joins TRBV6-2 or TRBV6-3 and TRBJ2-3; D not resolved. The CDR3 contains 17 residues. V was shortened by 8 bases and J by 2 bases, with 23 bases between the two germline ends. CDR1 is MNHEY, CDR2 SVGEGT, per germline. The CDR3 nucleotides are TGTGCCAGCCGCCTCAGCTTCTTTATGACTGCCACAGATACGCAGTATTTT. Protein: CASRLSFFMTATDTQYF.

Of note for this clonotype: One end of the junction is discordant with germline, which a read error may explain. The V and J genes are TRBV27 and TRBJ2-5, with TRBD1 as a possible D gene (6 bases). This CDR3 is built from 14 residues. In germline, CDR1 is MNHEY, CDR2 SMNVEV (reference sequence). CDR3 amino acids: CASSQDSFQETRYF. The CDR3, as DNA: TGTGCCAGCAGCCAGGACAGCTTCCAAGAGACCCGGTACTTC.

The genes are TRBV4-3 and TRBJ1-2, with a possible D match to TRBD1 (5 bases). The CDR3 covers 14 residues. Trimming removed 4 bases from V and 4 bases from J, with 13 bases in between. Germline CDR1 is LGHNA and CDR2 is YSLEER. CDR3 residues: CASSPHGTSYGYTF. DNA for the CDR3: TGCGCCAGCAGCCCCCACGGGACGTCCTATGGCTACACCTTC.

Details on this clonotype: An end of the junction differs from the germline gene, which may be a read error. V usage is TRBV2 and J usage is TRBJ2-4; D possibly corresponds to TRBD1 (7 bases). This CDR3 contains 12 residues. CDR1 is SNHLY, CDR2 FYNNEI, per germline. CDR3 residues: CAGSDREDIQYF. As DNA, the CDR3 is TGTGCCGGCAGTGACAGGGAGGACATTCAGTACTTC.

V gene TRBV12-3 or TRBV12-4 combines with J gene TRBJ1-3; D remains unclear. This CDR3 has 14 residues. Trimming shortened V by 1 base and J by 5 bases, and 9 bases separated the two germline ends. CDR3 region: CASSLGQSRNTIYF. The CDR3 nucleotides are TGTGCCAGCAGTTTAGGCCAGAGCAGAAACACCATATATTTT.

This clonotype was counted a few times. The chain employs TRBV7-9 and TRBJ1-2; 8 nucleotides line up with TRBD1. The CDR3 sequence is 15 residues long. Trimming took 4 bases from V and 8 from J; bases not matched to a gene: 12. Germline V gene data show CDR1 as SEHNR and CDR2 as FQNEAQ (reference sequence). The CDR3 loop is CASSSPRQGFEGYTF. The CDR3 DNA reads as TGTGCCAGCAGCTCGCCACGACAGGGGTTTGAGGGCTACACCTTC.

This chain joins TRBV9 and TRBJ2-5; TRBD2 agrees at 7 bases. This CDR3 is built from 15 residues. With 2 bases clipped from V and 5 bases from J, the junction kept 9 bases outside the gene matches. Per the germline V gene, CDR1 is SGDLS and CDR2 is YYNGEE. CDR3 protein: CASSVRSGTTETQYF. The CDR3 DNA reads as TGTGCCAGCAGCGTCCGTTCCGGGACTACTGAGACCCAGTACTTC. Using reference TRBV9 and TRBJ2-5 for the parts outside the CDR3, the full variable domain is DSGVTQTPKHLITATGQRVTLRCSPRSGDLSVYWYQQSLDQGLQFLIQYYNGEERAKGNILERFSAQQFPDLHSELNLSSLELGDSALYFCASSVRSGTTETQYFGPGTRLLVL.

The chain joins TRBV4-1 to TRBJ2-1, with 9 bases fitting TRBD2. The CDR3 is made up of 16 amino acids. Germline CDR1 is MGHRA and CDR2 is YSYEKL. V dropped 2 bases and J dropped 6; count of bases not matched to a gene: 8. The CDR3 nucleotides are TGCGCCAGCAGCCAACCTATAGCGGGGGTTGTCAATGAGCAGTTCTTC. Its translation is CASSQPIAGVVNEQFF.

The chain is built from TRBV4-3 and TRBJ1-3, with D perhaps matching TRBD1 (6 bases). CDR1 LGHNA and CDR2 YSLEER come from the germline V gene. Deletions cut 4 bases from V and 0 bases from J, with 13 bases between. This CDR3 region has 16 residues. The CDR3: CASSPRGANSGNTIYF. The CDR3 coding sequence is TGCGCCAGCAGCCCAAGGGGGGCGAACTCTGGAAACACCATATATTTT.

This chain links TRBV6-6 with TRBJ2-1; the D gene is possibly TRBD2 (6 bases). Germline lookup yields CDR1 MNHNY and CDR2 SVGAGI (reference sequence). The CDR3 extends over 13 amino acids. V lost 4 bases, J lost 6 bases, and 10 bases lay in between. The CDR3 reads CASSSRDFNEQFF. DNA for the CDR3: TGTGCCAGCAGTTCACGGGACTTCAATGAGCAGTTCTTC.

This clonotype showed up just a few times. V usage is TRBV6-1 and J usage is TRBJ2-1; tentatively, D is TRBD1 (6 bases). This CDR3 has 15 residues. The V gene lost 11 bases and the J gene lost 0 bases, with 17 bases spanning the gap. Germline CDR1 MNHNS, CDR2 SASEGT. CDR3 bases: TGTGCCGTTGTGCAGGGGCTTAGCTCCTACAATGAGCAGTTCTTC. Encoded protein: CAVVQGLSSYNEQFF.

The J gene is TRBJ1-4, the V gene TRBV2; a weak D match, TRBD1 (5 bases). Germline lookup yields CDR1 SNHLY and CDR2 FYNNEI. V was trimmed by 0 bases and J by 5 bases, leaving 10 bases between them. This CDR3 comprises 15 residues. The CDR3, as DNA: TGTGCCAGCAGTGAAGCTAACAGGTCAAATGAAAAACTGTTTTTT. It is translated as CASSEANRSNEKLFF.

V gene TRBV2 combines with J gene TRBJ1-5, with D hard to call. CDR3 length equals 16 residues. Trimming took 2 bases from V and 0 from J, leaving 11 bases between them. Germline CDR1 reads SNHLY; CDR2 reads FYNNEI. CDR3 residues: CASSETETRSNQPQHF. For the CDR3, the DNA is TGTGCCAGCAGTGAAACCGAGACACGTAGCAATCAGCCCCAGCATTTT.

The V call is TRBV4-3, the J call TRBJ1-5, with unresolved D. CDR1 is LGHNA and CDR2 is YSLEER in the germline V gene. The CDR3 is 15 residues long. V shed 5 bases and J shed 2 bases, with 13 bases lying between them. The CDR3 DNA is TGCGCCAGCAGCTCCGGACTTGGGGGCAATCAGCCCCAGCATTTT. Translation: CASSSGLGGNQPQHF.

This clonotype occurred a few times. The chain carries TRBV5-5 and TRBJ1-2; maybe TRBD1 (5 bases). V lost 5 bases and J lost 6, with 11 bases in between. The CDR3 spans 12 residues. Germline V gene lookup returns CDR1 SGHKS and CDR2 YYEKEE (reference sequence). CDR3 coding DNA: TGTGCCAGCAGGCCCCAAGGGGATGGCTACACCTTC. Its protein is CASRPQGDGYTF.

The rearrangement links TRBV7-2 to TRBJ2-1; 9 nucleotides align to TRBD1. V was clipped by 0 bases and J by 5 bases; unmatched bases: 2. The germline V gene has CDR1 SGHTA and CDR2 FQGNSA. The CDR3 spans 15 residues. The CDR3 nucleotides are TGTGCCAGCAGCTTAGCGGGACAGGGAAACAATGAGCAGTTCTTC. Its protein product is CASSLAGQGNNEQFF.

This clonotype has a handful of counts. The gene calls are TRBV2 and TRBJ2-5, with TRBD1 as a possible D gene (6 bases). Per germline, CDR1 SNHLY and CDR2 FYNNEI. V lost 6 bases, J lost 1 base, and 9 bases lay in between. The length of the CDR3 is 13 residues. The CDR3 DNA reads TGTGCCAGCAGATTCAGGGGCCAAGAGACCCAGTACTTC. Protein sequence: CASRFRGQETQYF.

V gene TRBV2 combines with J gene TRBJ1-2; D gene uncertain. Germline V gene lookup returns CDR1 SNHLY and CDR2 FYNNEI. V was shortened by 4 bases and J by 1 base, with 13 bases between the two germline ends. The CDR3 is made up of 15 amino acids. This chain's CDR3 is CASSVRSELNYGYTF. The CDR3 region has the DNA TGTGCCAGCAGTGTCCGATCCGAACTTAACTATGGCTACACCTTC.

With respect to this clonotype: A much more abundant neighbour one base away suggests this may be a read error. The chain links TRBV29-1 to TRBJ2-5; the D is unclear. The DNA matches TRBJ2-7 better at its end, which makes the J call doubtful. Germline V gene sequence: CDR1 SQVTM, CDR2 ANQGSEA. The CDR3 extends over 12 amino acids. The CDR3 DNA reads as TGCAGCGTTGAAGATCAGACCTACGAGCAGTACTTC. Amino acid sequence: CSVEDQTYEQYF.

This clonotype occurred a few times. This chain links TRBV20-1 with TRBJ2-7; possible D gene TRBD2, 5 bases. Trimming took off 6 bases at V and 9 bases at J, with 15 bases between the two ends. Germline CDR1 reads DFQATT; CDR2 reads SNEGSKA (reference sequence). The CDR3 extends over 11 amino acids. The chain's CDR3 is CSALRGERQYF. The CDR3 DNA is TGCAGTGCCCTCCGGGGAGAAAGGCAGTACTTC.

The CDR3 sequence is CASNRGPNEKLFF. In DNA form, the CDR3 reads TGTGCCAGCAACAGGGGGCCTAATGAAAAACTGTTTTTT. The chain links TRBV7-2 to TRBJ1-4; the match to TRBD1 covers 9 bases. The germline gives CDR1 SGHTA, CDR2 FQGNSA. The CDR3 sequence is 13 residues long. Trimming removed 7 bases from V and 3 bases from J; junction bases left unmatched: 0. Variable domain in full (rest from reference TRBV7-2 and TRBJ1-4): GAGVSQSPSNKVTEKGKDVELRCDPISGHTALYWYRQSLGQGLEFLIYFQGNSAPDKSGLPSDRFSAERTGGSVSTLTIQRTQQEDSAVYLCASNRGPNEKLFFGSGTQLSVL.

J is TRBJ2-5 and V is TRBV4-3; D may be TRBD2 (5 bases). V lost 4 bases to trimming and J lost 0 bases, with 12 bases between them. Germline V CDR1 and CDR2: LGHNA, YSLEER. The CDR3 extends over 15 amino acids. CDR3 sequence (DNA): TGCGCCAGCAGCCTGGCTAGCACTAACCAAGAGACCCAGTACTTC. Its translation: CASSLASTNQETQYF.

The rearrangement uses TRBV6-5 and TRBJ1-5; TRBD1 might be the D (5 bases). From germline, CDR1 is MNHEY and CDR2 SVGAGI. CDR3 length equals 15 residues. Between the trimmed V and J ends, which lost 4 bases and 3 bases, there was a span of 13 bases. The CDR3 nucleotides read TGTGCCAGCAGTTTTTCAGGGAGGTCCAATCAGCCCCAGCATTTT. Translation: CASSFSGRSNQPQHF.

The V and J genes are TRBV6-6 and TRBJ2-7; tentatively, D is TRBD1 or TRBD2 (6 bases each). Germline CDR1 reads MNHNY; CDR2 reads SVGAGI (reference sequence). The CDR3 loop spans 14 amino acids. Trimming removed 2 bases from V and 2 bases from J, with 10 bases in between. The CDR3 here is CASSYDGGPYEQYF. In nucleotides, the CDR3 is TGTGCCAGCAGTTACGATGGGGGGCCCTACGAGCAGTACTTC.

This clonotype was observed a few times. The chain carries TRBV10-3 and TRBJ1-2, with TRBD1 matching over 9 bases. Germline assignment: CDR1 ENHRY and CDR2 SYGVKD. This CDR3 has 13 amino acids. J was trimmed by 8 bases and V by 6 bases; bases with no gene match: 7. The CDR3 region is CAISEGQGVGYTF. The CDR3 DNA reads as TGTGCCATCAGCGAGGGACAGGGCGTGGGCTACACCTTC.

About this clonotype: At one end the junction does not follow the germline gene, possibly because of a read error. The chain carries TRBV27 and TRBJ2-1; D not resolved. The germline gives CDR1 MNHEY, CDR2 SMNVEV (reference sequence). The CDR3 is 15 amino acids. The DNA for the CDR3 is TGTGCCAGCAGTTTATACCGAAGCTCCTACGATGAGCAGTTCTTC. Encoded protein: CASSLYRSSYDEQFF.